A selection of T cell receptor beta chains follows, all from one sample in a study of blood T cell repertoires in COVID-19. Sequencing was performed with immunoSEQ multiplex PCR; in TCRdb, only in-frame clones are kept and a portion is missing. Of about 150,000 clones listed, about 85% are singletons. Sequencing was carried out using peripheral blood. The source of these receptors is a woman aged 55 to 70 with COVID-19, enrolled during active disease. Both conserved end residues are part of each CDR3. A D gene is named only where the DNA matches it firmly. Size values are once, few and many counts, or a class for expanded clones, and some rows have none.

j_gene: TRBJ2-6; d_gene: NA; abundance: NA; v_gene: TRBV11-2; len: 16; CDR3nt: TGTGCCAGCAGCCCCTCCTCACTCTCTGGGGCCAACGTCCTGACTTTC; CDR3aa: CASSPSSLSGANVLTF
j_gene: TRBJ2-7; d_gene: NA; abundance: NA; v_gene: TRBV15; len: 16; CDR3nt: TGTGCCACCAGCAGAGATCGGGTCGGCAGGGTGGCAGAGCAGTACTTC; CDR3aa: CATSRDRVGRVAEQYF
j_gene: TRBJ1-1; d_gene: NA; abundance: NA; v_gene: TRBV27; len: 14; CDR3nt: TGTGCCAGCAGTTTATTGGCAGGGAAGACTGAAGCTTTCTTT; CDR3aa: CASSLLAGKTEAFF
j_gene: TRBJ1-3; d_gene: NA; abundance: NA; v_gene: TRBV30; len: 14; CDR3nt: TGTGCCTGGAACCCGGGGGGGCTTCCAAACACCATATATTTT; CDR3aa: CAWNPGGLPNTIYF
j_gene: TRBJ2-5; d_gene: TRBD1; abundance: NA; v_gene: TRBV5-1; len: 14; CDR3nt: TGCGCCAGCAGAGTATACAGGGGGCAGGAGACCCAGTACTTC; CDR3aa: CASRVYRGQETQYF
j_gene: TRBJ1-2; d_gene: TRBD1; abundance: NA; v_gene: TRBV2; len: 12; CDR3nt: TGTGCCAGCAGGGGACAGACCTATGGCTACACCTTC; CDR3aa: CASRGQTYGYTF
j_gene: TRBJ2-5; d_gene: TRBD2; abundance: NA; v_gene: TRBV5-6; len: 16; CDR3nt: TGTGCCAGCAGCTTGCCGGGGACTAGCAGCCAAGAGACCCAGTACTTC; CDR3aa: CASSLPGTSSQETQYF
j_gene: TRBJ1-2; d_gene: NA; abundance: NA; v_gene: TRBV5-5; len: 15; CDR3nt: TGTGCCAGCAGCTTGGGTTACAGTTCCAACTATGGCTACACCTTC; CDR3aa: CASSLGYSSNYGYTF
j_gene: TRBJ2-2; d_gene: TRBD2; abundance: few; v_gene: TRBV11-3; len: 16; CDR3nt: TGTGCCAGCAGCTCCCGTATGGGCGGGGGCACCGGGGAGCTGTTTTTT; CDR3aa: CASSSRMGGGTGELFF
j_gene: TRBJ1-5; d_gene: NA; abundance: NA; v_gene: TRBV24-1; len: 12; CDR3nt: TGTGCCACCAGTGATCTGAATCAGCCCCAGCATTTT; CDR3aa: CATSDLNQPQHF